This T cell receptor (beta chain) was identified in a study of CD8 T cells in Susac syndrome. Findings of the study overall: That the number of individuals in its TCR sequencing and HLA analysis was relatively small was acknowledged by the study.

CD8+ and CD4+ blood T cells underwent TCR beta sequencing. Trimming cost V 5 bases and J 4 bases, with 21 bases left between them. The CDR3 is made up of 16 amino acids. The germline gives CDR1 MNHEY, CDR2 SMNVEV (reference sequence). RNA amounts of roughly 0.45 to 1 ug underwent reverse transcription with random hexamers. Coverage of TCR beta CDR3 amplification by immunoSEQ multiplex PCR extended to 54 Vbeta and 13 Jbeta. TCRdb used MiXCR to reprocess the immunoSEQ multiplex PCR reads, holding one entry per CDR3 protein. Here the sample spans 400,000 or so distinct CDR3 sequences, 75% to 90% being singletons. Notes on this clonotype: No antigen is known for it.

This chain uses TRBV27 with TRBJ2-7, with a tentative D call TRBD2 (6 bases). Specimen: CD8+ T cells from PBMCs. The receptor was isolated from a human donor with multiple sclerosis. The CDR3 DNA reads TGTGCCAGCAGTCCCGGGGAGGCGGGTTACGATTACGAGCAGTACTTC. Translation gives CASSPGEAGYDYEQYF.